The rows below give T cell receptor beta chains drawn from one sample of a study of technical replicates of blood from a handful of donors. The method was immunoSEQ multiplex PCR; TCRdb's version includes in-frame clones alone and lacks a portion of them. Of approximately 70,000 clones in the sample, roughly 92% are singletons; the top ten hold around 4.5%. Specimen: PBMCs. These receptors originate from a human donor in good health. Some clones in this sample may be carry-over from other donors' samples. Each CDR3 is given without its conserved first and last residue.

cdr3_aa cdr3_length j_call v_call
ASSLAYPTFLYGYT 14 TRBJ1-2 TRBV7-2
ASRRQITNYGYT 12 TRBJ1-2 TRBV19
ASSQGLKIVNYGYT 14 TRBJ1-2 TRBV4-3
ASSYHPGSTEAF 12 TRBJ1-1 TRBV6-6
ASSRPAGGLDEQF 13 TRBJ2-1 TRBV7-2
AWSDQTGGYGYT 12 TRBJ1-2 TRBV30
ASSRTSGGGDEQF 13 TRBJ2-1 TRBV7-9
ASSRTGNEQF 10 TRBJ2-1 TRBV5-5
ASSRTLAGAYNEQF 14 TRBJ2-1 TRBV14
ASTTGLHSPLH 11 TRBJ1-6 TRBV14
AWSVGGAGGYT 11 TRBJ1-2 TRBV30
ASSHMTGDATDTQY 14 TRBJ2-3 TRBV13
ASRQQGAPSEAF 12 TRBJ1-1 TRBV2
ASSLVPGSTSYNEQF 15 TRBJ2-1 TRBV11-2
ASSYPGQGIPTVQY 14 TRBJ2-4 TRBV6-6
SVVESGPGELF 11 TRBJ2-2 TRBV29-1
ASSVASGVGYT 11 TRBJ1-2 TRBV9
ASRRTGNYGYT 11 TRBJ1-2 TRBV19
ASSYGRGQETQY 12 TRBJ2-5 TRBV6-5
ASSQVGQNTEAF 12 TRBJ1-1 TRBV4-2
ASSQVSGRGADTQY 14 TRBJ2-3 TRBV4-2
ASSELTPPDSPLH 13 TRBJ1-6 TRBV6-1
ASSPGQGGLPGYT 13 TRBJ1-2 TRBV7-2
ASSAPGLVFNEQF 13 TRBJ2-1 TRBV19
ASSQRWGLAGDYEQY 15 TRBJ2-7 TRBV12-1
AISEGDRQETQY 12 TRBJ2-5 TRBV10-3
ASSLADSRYEQY 12 TRBJ2-7 TRBV7-2
ASSEYGGSTEAF 12 TRBJ1-1 TRBV6-1
ASSRGSTDTQY 11 TRBJ2-3 TRBV7-3
AISRNTEAF 9 TRBJ1-1 TRBV10-3
ASSSLLTSTGELF 13 TRBJ2-2 TRBV5-4
ASSQGARETQY 11 TRBJ2-5 TRBV4-1
ATSRETSGGTLYNEQF 16 TRBJ2-1 TRBV7-9
ASSDRDRAPYEQY 13 TRBJ2-7 TRBV27
ASSSPGGVQKLF 12 TRBJ1-4 TRBV28
ASSQITGGRGTEAF 14 TRBJ1-1 TRBV4-1
ASSQEGRAPEAF 12 TRBJ1-1 TRBV4-1
ASSFGLAGVGAVEQF 15 TRBJ2-1 TRBV7-8
ASRRDRGLAF 10 TRBJ1-1 TRBV6-5
VRSDRIRQPQH 11 TRBJ1-5 TRBV7-5
ASSLRGQGYEKLF 13 TRBJ1-4 TRBV5-1
AISESRGLTTEAF 13 TRBJ1-1 TRBV10-3
ASREQGRDYGYT 12 TRBJ1-2 TRBV6-5
ASMRLAGNTDTQY 13 TRBJ2-3 TRBV2
ASSQGLAGGSGELF 14 TRBJ2-2 TRBV5-1
ASSPAGYLDGYT 12 TRBJ1-2 TRBV2